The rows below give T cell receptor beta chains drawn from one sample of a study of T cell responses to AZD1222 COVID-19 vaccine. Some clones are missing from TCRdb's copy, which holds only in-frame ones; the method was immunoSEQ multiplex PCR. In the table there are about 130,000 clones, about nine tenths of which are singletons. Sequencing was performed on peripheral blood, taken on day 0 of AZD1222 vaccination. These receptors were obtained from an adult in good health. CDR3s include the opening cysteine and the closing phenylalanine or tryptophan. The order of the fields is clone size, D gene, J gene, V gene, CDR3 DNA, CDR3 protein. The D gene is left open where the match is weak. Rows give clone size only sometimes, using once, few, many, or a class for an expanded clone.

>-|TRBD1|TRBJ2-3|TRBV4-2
TGTGCCAGCAGCCAAGACGAGGGCAGGGGGCCGCCTACGCAGTATTTT
CASSQDEGRGPPTQYF
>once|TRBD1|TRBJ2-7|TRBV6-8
TGTGCCAGCAATAGGGGGACAGGGGGTAGGTACGAGCAGTACTTC
CASNRGTGGRYEQYF
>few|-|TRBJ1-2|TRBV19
TGTGCCAGTAGTATAGACAGCTTTAGGCCTTATGGCTACACCTTC
CASSIDSFRPYGYTF
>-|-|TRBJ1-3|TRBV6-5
TGTGCCAGCAGTCCGGGGGGGCGAGGAGGAAACACCATATATTTT
CASSPGGRGGNTIYF
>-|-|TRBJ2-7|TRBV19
TGTGCCAGTAGTAGGGGGACCCGAAGCCCAACCGAGCAGTACTTC
CASSRGTRSPTEQYF
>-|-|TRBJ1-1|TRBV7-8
TGTGCCAGCAGCCCACTGCAGGGGTCCCTAGGGGACACTGAAGCTTTCTTT
CASSPLQGSLGDTEAFF
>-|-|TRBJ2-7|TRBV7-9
TGTGCCAGCAGCTCCCGCGGGCTCACGACCTACGAGCAGTACTTC
CASSSRGLTTYEQYF
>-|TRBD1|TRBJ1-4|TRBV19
TGTGCCAGTAGTTCGGGACAGGGGTCCCTAGGTGAAAAACTGTTTTTT
CASSSGQGSLGEKLFF
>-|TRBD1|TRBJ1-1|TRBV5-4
TGTGCCAGTCACCGACAGGGGGGGAACACTGAAGCTTTCTTT
CASHRQGGNTEAFF
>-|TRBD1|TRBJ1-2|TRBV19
TGTGCCAGTAGTATCCCACCAGGGACAGGGGGCTGGAATGACTATGGCTACACCTTC
CASSIPPGTGGWNDYGYTF
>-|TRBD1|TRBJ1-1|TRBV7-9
TGTGCCAGCAGCGACCACAGGGGGCAGGGGAGTTTCGCTGAAGCTTTCTTT
CASSDHRGQGSFAEAFF
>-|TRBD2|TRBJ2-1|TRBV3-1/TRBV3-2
TGTGCCAGCACCCTCGGACTAGCAGCAAATGAGCAGTTCTTC
CASTLGLAANEQFF
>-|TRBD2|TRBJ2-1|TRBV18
TGTGCCAGCTCACCTGCCGGGACTAGCGGGGGGAGTGAGCAGTTCTTC
CASSPAGTSGGSEQFF
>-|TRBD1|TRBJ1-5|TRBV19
TGTGCCAGCAGGGGGCTCGGTCAGCCCCAGCATTTT
CASRGLGQPQHF
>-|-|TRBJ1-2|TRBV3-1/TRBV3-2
TGTGCCAGCAGCCAAGATACCAGCTACCCGGACTATGGCTACACCTTC
CASSQDTSYPDYGYTF
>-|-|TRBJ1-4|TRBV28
TGTGCCAGCAGTTTAAGTAGTACCCTTAATGAAAAACTGTTTTTT
CASSLSSTLNEKLFF
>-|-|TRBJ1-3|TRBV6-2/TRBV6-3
TGTGCCAGCAGTTACGACAGACTTCGCACAAAACCCTCTGGAAACACCATATATTTT
CASSYDRLRTKPSGNTIYF
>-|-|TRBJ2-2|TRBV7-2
TGTGCCAGCAGCTCCCGGACGGGATTTTCGAACACCGGGGAGCTGTTTTTT
CASSSRTGFSNTGELFF
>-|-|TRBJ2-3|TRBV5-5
TGTGCCAGCAGCCAACCCTTCCCAGAATATCCGCAGTATTTT
CASSQPFPEYPQYF
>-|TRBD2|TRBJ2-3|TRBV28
TGTGCCAGCAGTTGGTGGCGGGGGGATTTAGATACGCAGTATTTT
CASSWWRGDLDTQYF
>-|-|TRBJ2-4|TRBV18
TGTGCCAGCTCACCATGGCGCGGTACCGAAAACATTCAGTACTTC
CASSPWRGTENIQYF
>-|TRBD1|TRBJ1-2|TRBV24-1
TGTGCCACCAGTGATGGACAGGGATATGGCTACACCTTC
CATSDGQGYGYTF
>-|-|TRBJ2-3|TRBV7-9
TGTGCCAGCAGCTCCCCATGGAGCAGCACAGATACGCAGTATTTT
CASSSPWSSTDTQYF
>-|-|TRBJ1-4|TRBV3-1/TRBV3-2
TGTGCCAGCAGCCAAGATCTTGGAGGGGATAATGAAAAACTGTTTTTT
CASSQDLGGDNEKLFF
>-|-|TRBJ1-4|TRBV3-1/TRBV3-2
TGTGCCAGCAGCCTTATCACGACAGGTCGTTCAACTAATGAAAAACTGTTTTTT
CASSLITTGRSTNEKLFF
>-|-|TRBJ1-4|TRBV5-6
TGTGCCAGCAGCTGGCTGGGGGAAAAACTGTTTTTT
CASSWLGEKLFF
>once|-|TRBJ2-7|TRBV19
TGTGCCAGTAGTATGGCTTGGGGACCCTACGAGCAGTACTTC
CASSMAWGPYEQYF
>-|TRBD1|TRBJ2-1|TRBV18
TGTGCCAGCTCACCGGGACAGGGGGGAAATGAGCAGTTCTTC
CASSPGQGGNEQFF
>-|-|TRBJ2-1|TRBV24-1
TGTGCCACCAGTGATGGTAAGGGCTCCTACAATGAGCAGTTCTTC
CATSDGKGSYNEQFF
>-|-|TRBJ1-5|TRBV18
TGTGCCAGCTCACCAGGACCTAGCAATCAGCCCCAGCATTTT
CASSPGPSNQPQHF
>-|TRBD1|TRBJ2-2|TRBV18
TGTGCCAGCTCACCTATACAGGGGAGAGCTAACACCGGGGAGCTGTTTTTT
CASSPIQGRANTGELFF
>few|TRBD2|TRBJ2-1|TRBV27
TGTGCCAGCCGAACTAGCGGGGGGGCCGTTTTCGATGAGCAGTTCTTC
CASRTSGGAVFDEQFF
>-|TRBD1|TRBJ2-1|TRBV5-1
TGCGCCAGCAGCTTGGGACAGGGGGCCTACAATGAGCAGTTCTTC
CASSLGQGAYNEQFF
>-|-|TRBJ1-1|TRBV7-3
TGTGCCAGCAGCCCCGGACTTTTGGGCACTGAAGCTTTCTTT
CASSPGLLGTEAFF
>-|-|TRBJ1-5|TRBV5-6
TGTGCCAGCAGCTTGTTAGATCAGCCCCAGCATTTT
CASSLLDQPQHF
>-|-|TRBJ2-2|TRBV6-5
TGTGCCAGCAGTTACGCACAGGGCCCCGGGGAGCTGTTTTTT
CASSYAQGPGELFF
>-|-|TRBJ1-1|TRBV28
TGTGCCAGCAGTCCGCCGCGGCAATCTAAAGCTTTCTTT
CASSPPRQSKAFF
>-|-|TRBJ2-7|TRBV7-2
TGTGCCAGCAGCTTAGTTCTCTCGGGGTTTAGCTACGAGCAGTACTTC
CASSLVLSGFSYEQYF
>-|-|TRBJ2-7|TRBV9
TGTGCCAGCAGCGTAGGGTTAGGGTCTCTCGAGCAGTACTTC
CASSVGLGSLEQYF
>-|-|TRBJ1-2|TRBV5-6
TGTGCCAGCAGCTTGCGGGTCAGGGCTAACTATGGCTACACCTTC
CASSLRVRANYGYTF
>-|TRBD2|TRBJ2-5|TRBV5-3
TGTGCCAGAAGCAAATCCGAGGCGGGACTAGCGGAAGAGACCCAGTACTTC
CARSKSEAGLAEETQYF
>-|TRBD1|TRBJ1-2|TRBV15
TGTGCCACCAGCGGAGGGACAGGGGTCTATGGCTACACCTTC
CATSGGTGVYGYTF
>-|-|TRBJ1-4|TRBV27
TGTGCCAGCAGTAGAGGGACTAATGAAAAACTGTTTTTT
CASSRGTNEKLFF
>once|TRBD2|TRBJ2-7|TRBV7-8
TGTGCCAGCAGCTTAGCGCCTGGGACTAGCGGGGCCCCCTCCTACTTC
CASSLAPGTSGAPSYF
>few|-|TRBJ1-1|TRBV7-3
TGTGCCAGCAGCTTACAAAACGGGTTGGGGGCAGGGACTGAAGCTTTCTTT
CASSLQNGLGAGTEAFF
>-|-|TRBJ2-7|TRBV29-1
TGCAGCGTTAAAGGGACGACCGGCGAGCAGTACTTC
CSVKGTTGEQYF
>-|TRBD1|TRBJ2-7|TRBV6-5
TGTGCCAGCAGTTACTCGGTGACAGGGGCCACCTACGAGCAGTACTTC
CASSYSVTGATYEQYF
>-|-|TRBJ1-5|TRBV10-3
TGTGCCATCAGTGAGTTGACAGGAGGCAATCAGCCCCAGCATTTT
CAISELTGGNQPQHF
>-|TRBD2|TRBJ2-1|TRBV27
TGTGCCAGCACCCTTGGGACTAGCCCGTCCCAGCAGTTCTTC
CASTLGTSPSQQFF
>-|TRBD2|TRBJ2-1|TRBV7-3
TGTGCCAGCAGCCAGGGACTATCCTCCTACAATGAGCAGTTCTTC
CASSQGLSSYNEQFF
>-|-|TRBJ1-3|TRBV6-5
TGTGCCAGCAGTTACCAGGAGGGAGGGAACACCATATATTTT
CASSYQEGGNTIYF
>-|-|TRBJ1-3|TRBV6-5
TGTGCCAGCAGTTACTCGTCAGGGTCTGGAAACACCATATATTTT
CASSYSSGSGNTIYF
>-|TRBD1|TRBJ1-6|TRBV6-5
TGTGCCAGCAGTTATACGGCAGGGGGTAATAATTCACCCCTCCACTTT
CASSYTAGGNNSPLHF